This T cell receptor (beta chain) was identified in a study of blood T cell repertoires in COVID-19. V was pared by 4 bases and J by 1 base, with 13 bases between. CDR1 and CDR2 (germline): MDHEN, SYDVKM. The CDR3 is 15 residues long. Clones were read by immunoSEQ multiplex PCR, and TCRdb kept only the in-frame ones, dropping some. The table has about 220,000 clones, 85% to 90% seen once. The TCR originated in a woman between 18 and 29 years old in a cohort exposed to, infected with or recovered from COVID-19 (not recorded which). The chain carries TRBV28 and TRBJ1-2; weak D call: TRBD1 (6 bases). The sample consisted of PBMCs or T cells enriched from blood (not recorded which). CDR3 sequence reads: CASSSRGGDNYGYTF. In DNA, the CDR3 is TGTGCCAGCAGTTCCCGGGGGGGCGATAACTATGGCTACACCTTC.